A single sample gave rise to the 24 T cell receptor beta chains below, sequenced in a study of blood T cells in healthy people across ages. Alongside a J-beta primer mix, a sample-barcoded 5' primer served in a second PCR lasting about 7 to 12 cycles. One entry per CDR3 protein, called by TCRdb with MiXCR from the 5' RACE reads. In the table there are about 1.4 million distinct CDR3 sequences, approximately 59% of which are singletons. The sample was blood. Source of these receptors: a man aged 18 to 30 in good health.

CDR3 sequence (DNA): TGTGCCAGCAGCTTAGGCCTCAGACTAGCCAATGAGCAGTTCTTC. Translation: CASSLGLRLANEQFF. The chain links TRBV13 to TRBJ2-1; 7 bases agree with TRBD2. The CDR3 has 15 amino acids. Germline loops: CDR1 PRHDT, CDR2 FYEKMQ (reference sequence). The V segment lost 0 bases and the J segment 6 bases; nucleotides outside the gene matches: 5.

The rearrangement links TRBV6-5 to TRBJ2-2; 8 bases align to TRBD2. CDR1 is MNHEY and CDR2 is SVGAGI in the germline V gene. After removal of 10 bases from V and 5 bases from J, the junction contained 15 bases not matched to a gene. The CDR3 consists of 16 residues. The CDR3 DNA reads as TGTGCCACCAAGGAGCCCGGGGGGGCCCGGACCGGGGAGCTGTTTTTT. Amino acid sequence: CATKEPGGARTGELFF.

The chain recombines TRBV2 with TRBJ1-5; possible D gene TRBD1, 6 bases. The germline V gene encodes CDR1 SNHLY and CDR2 FYNNEI. Trimming cost V 6 bases and J 9 bases, with 18 bases left between them. This CDR3 contains 14 residues. The CDR3 DNA reads as TGTGCCAGCAGAACCTTGGGGGACACAGGGCCCCAGCATTTT. Protein product: CASRTLGDTGPQHF.

This clonotype has just a few counts. V and J are TRBV20-1 and TRBJ2-1, with 10 bases aligning to TRBD2. Losses at the gene ends were 1 base for V and 2 bases for J; bases not matched to a gene: 8. CDR1 and CDR2 from the germline V gene are DFQATT and SNEGSKA (reference sequence). CDR3 size: 17 residues. This CDR3 reads CSARVLAGGRAYNEQFF. CDR3 in DNA: TGCAGTGCTAGAGTTTTAGCGGGGGGCCGAGCCTACAATGAGCAGTTCTTC.

The CDR3 loop reads CSVVSSSSYNEQFF. The CDR3 bases are TGCAGCGTTGTATCGTCCAGCTCCTACAATGAGCAGTTCTTC. The J gene is TRBJ2-1, the V gene TRBV29-1, with D hard to call. V was trimmed by 4 bases and J by 0 bases, leaving 10 bases between them. The CDR3 extends over 14 amino acids. Germline lookup yields CDR1 SQVTM and CDR2 ANQGSEA.

V gene TRBV20-1 combines with J gene TRBJ2-1, with 11 bases aligning to TRBD2. In germline, CDR1 is DFQATT, CDR2 SNEGSKA (reference sequence). This CDR3 has 16 residues. V trimming: 4 bases; J trimming: 6 bases; junction bases outside the gene matches: 11. CDR3 coding DNA: TGCAGTGCTACGCCAACCACGGGACTAGCGGTCAATGAGCAGTTCTTC. Amino acid sequence: CSATPTTGLAVNEQFF.

V and J are TRBV12-3 or TRBV12-4 and TRBJ1-1; D ambiguous. The CDR3 has 14 residues. The V gene lost 5 bases and the J gene lost 4 bases, with 14 bases spanning the gap. CDR3 sequence: CASSPHPGSTEAFF. Here the CDR3 DNA reads TGTGCCAGCAGTCCTCATCCTGGGAGCACTGAAGCTTTCTTT.

This chain connects TRBV4-2 to TRBJ1-1; D ambiguous. The ends were cut back, 0 bases at V and 5 bases at J, with 16 bases in the middle. The CDR3 consists of 16 residues. Germline lookup yields CDR1 LGHNA and CDR2 YNFKEQ. CDR3 protein: CASSQEYPGISTEAFF. CDR3 DNA: TGTGCCAGCAGCCAAGAATATCCGGGAATTTCGACTGAAGCTTTCTTT.

The rearrangement joins TRBV7-2 to TRBJ2-7, with D possibly TRBD1 on 6 matching bases. This CDR3 region has 15 residues. Trimming shortened V by 3 bases and J by 3 bases, and 15 bases separated the two germline ends. CDR1 SGHTA and CDR2 FQGNSA come from the germline V gene. The CDR3 DNA reads TGTGCCAGCAGCTTCGCGCCAGGGGCGAACTACGAGCAGTACTTC. This translates into CASSFAPGANYEQYF. The full variable domain, its missing parts supplied by reference TRBV7-2 and TRBJ2-7, is GAGVSQSPSNKVTEKGKDVELRCDPISGHTALYWYRQSLGQGLEFLIYFQGNSAPDKSGLPSDRFSAERTGGSVSTLTIQRTQQEDSAVYLCASSFAPGANYEQYFGPGTRLTVT.

This clonotype was detected only a few times. The chain carries TRBV12-3 or TRBV12-4 and TRBJ2-3, with D perhaps matching TRBD2 (5 bases). With 6 bases removed from V and 12 bases from J, the gap between germline ends came to 16 bases. The CDR3 loop spans 12 amino acids. CDR3 bases: TGTGCCAGCAGCCGAGAAGGAAGCGGTCAGTATTTT. Amino acids: CASSREGSGQYF.

The chain joins TRBV11-2 to TRBJ2-5; tentatively, D is TRBD2 (6 bases). The better agreement between TRBJ2-7 and the DNA end casts doubt on the J call. Per germline, CDR1 SGHAT and CDR2 FQNNGV. The CDR3 runs to 15 residues. CDR3: CASSLDYAGMDEQYF. In DNA form, the CDR3 reads TGTGCCAGCAGCTTAGATTATGCGGGAATGGACGAGCAGTACTTC.

This clonotype has only a few counts. The V call is TRBV29-1, the J call TRBJ1-2; D is unclear. The CDR3 consists of 12 residues. V was trimmed by 2 bases and J by 3 bases, leaving 7 bases between them. Germline CDR1 is SQVTM and CDR2 is ANQGSEA. DNA of the CDR3: TGCAGCGTTGAATCTCCAGACTATGGCTACACCTTC. It yields the protein CSVESPDYGYTF.

The rearrangement links TRBV7-9 to TRBJ2-1; D is unresolved. Germline V CDR1 and CDR2: SEHNR, FQNEAQ (reference sequence). V was shortened by 5 bases and J by 6 bases, with 11 bases between the two germline ends. There are 13 residues in the CDR3. CDR3 loop: CASSNQPRNEQFF. The CDR3 DNA is TGTGCCAGCAGCAACCAGCCCCGCAATGAGCAGTTCTTC.

This rearrangement joins TRBV20-1 to TRBJ2-1, with D possibly matching TRBD2 (7 bases). The J call is in doubt because the DNA end fits TRBJ2-7 better. The V gene's germline CDR1 is DFQATT and CDR2 SNEGSKA (reference sequence). The CDR3 is made up of 14 amino acids. The CDR3 coding sequence is TGCAGTGCTAGATTGAGGGGGGGACCCTACGAGCAGTACTTC. This gives the protein CSARLRGGPYEQYF.

The chain employs TRBV20-1 and TRBJ2-1; D is perhaps TRBD2 (5 bases). From germline, CDR1 is DFQATT and CDR2 SNEGSKA (reference sequence). The CDR3 covers 12 residues. The CDR3 bases are TGCAGCGCCGAGGGCTCCTACAATGAGCAGTTCTTC. Amino acids: CSAEGSYNEQFF.

V is TRBV29-1 and J is TRBJ2-3; 7 nucleotides align to TRBD1. The CDR3 is 15 amino acids. Trimming removed 4 bases from V and 0 bases from J; junction bases left unmatched: 7. Per the germline V gene, CDR1 is SQVTM and CDR2 is ANQGSEA. CDR3 loop: CSVGPTGSSTDTQYF. CDR3 bases: TGCAGCGTTGGCCCGACAGGGAGTAGCACAGATACGCAGTATTTT.

This chain joins TRBV2 and TRBJ2-7; 8 bases are a match to TRBD1. Germline CDR1 reads SNHLY; CDR2 reads FYNNEI. The CDR3 has 15 amino acids. Trimming took 6 bases from V and 5 from J; bases not matched to a gene: 12. The CDR3 bases are TGTGCCAGCAGAGACAGGGGCGCCGTATCCCACGAGCAGTACTTC. Translated: CASRDRGAVSHEQYF.

V usage is TRBV20-1 and J usage is TRBJ1-5; D call uncertain. The CDR3 is 15 residues long. CDR1 is DFQATT and CDR2 is SNEGSKA in the germline V gene (reference sequence). The V end lost 6 bases, the J end lost 0 bases, and 15 bases lay between the germline ends. The CDR3 is CSAAIMTDSNQPQHF. The CDR3 DNA reads TGCAGTGCCGCGATTATGACGGATAGCAATCAGCCCCAGCATTTT.

This clonotype has only a few counts. This chain uses TRBV20-1 with TRBJ1-2; D gene unclear. The CDR3 has 13 amino acids. With 6 bases removed from V and 4 bases from J, the gap between germline ends came to 15 bases. The germline CDR1 and CDR2 sequences are DFQATT and SNEGSKA (reference sequence). The CDR3 DNA sequence: TGCAGTGCCCCAAGAGCAGGATCCTATGGCTACACCTTC. Translated: CSAPRAGSYGYTF.

In its sample, this clonotype was seen once. The chain carries TRBV4-1 and TRBJ2-1; TRBD1 matches at 7 bases. The CDR3 totals 15 residues. CDR1 is MGHRA and CDR2 is YSYEKL in the germline V gene. J was trimmed by 8 bases and V by 1 base; bases with no gene match: 8. The CDR3 sequence: CASSQVKGAYHEQFF. In DNA, the CDR3 is TGCGCCAGCAGCCAAGTCAAGGGGGCGTATCATGAGCAGTTCTTC.

The V and J genes are TRBV12-3 or TRBV12-4 and TRBJ1-6; 9 nucleotides match TRBD1. This CDR3 has 15 residues. Trimming cost V 6 bases and J 9 bases; bases outside gene matches: 9. In DNA, the CDR3 is TGTGCCAGCAGAAGAACCTCGGGACAGGGTTCACCCCTCCACTTT. Translated: CASRRTSGQGSPLHF.

J is TRBJ2-4 and V is TRBV6-6, with D possibly TRBD2 on 6 matching bases. The CDR3 runs to 15 residues. The germline CDR1 and CDR2 sequences are MNHNY and SVGAGI (reference sequence). Trimming cost V 6 bases and J 1 base, with 13 bases left between them. CDR3 DNA: TGTGCCAGCAGCGCCGGAGGGTCGGCCAAAAACATTCAGTACTTC. It specifies CASSAGGSAKNIQYF.

The chain uses TRBV20-1 and TRBJ2-7; 10 bases are shared with TRBD2. This CDR3 is 14 amino acids long. Germline assignment: CDR1 DFQATT and CDR2 SNEGSKA (reference sequence). Germline trimming cut 4 bases from V and 9 bases from J; bases unmatched to any gene: 12. CDR3 nucleotides: TGCAGTGCTACCCAAGCGGGAGGGGGTGGGGGGCAGTACTTC. Translation gives CSATQAGGGGGQYF.

The rearrangement uses TRBV18 and TRBJ2-5, with unresolved D. Germline-derived CDR1 and CDR2 are KGHSH and LQKENI. The CDR3 sequence is 16 residues long. V shed 2 bases and J shed 1 base, with 14 bases lying between them. The CDR3 reads CASSPLPGSLQETQYF. In DNA form, the CDR3 reads TGTGCCAGCTCACCATTACCAGGTTCGCTCCAAGAGACCCAGTACTTC. Filled out from reference TRBV18 and TRBJ2-5, the complete variable domain reads NAGVMQNPRHLVRRRGQEARLRCSPMKGHSHVYWYRQLPEEGLKFMVYLQKENIIDESGMPKERFSAEFPKEGPSILRIQQVVRGDSAAYFCASSPLPGSLQETQYFGPGTRLLVL.